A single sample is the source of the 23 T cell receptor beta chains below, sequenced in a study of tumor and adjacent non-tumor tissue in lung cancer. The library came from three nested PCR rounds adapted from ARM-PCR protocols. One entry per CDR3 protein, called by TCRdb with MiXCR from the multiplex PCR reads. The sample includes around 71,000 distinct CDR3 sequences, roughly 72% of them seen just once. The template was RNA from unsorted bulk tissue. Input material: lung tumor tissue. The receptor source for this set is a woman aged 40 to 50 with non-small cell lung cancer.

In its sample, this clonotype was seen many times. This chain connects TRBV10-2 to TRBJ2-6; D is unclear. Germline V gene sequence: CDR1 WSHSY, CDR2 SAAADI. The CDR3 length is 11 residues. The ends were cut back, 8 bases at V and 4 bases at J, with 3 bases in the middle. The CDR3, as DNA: TGCGCCAGCCTCGGGGCCAACGTCCTGACTTTC. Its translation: CASLGANVLTF.

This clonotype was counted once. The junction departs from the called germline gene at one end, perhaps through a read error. The CDR3: CSAPLDFYGHTF. For the CDR3, the DNA is TGCAGTGCTCCGTTAGACTTCTATGGCCACACCTTC. The J gene is TRBJ1-2, the V gene TRBV20-1; D remains unclear. The length of the CDR3 is 12 residues. Germline V gives CDR1 DFQATT, CDR2 SNEGSKA (reference sequence).

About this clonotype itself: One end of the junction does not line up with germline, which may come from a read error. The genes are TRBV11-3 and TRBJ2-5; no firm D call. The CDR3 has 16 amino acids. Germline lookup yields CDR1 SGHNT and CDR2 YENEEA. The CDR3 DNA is TGTGCCAGCAGCCGCCGGGCTGGTCAGAACCAAGAGACCCAATACTTC. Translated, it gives CASSRRAGQNQETQYF.

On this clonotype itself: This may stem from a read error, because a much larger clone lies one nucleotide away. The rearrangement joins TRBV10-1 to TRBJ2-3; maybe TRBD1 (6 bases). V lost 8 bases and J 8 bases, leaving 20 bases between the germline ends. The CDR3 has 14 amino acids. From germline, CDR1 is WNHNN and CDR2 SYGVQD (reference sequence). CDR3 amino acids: CASGTGLIEATQYF. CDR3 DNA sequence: TGCGCCAGCGGAACAGGGTTAATCGAGGCTACGCAGTATTTT.

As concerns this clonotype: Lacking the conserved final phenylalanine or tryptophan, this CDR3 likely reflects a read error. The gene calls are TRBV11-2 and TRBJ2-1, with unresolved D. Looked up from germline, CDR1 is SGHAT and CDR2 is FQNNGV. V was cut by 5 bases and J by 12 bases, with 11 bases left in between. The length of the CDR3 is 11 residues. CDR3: CASSQERWQFV. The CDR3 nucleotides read TGTGCCAGCAGCCAAGAGAGGTGGCAGTTCGTC.

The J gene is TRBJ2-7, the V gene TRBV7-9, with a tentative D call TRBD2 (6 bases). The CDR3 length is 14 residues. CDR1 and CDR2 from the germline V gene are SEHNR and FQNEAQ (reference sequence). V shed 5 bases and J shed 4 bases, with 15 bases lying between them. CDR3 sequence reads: CASSPRERPYEQYF. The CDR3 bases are TGTGCCAGCAGCCCCCGGGAGAGGCCTTACGAGCAGTACTTC.

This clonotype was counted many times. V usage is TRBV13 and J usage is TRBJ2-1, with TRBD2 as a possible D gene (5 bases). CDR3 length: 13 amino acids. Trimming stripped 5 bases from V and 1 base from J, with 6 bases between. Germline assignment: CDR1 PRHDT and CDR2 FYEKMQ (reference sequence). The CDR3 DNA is TGTGCCAGCAGCCGGGAATCCTACAATGAGCAGTTCTTC. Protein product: CASSRESYNEQFF.

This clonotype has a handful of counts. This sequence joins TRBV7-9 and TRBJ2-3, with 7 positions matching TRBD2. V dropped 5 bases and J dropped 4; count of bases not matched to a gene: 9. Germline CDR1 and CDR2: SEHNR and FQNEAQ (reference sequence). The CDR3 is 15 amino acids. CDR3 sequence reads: CASSRGLVVPDTQYF. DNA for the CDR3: TGTGCCAGCAGCCGTGGACTAGTGGTTCCAGATACGCAGTATTTT.

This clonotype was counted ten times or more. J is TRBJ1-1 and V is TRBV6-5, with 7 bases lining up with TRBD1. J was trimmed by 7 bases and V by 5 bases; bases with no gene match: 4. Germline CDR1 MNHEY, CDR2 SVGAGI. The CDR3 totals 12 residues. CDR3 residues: CASSQGEHEAFF. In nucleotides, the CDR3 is TGTGCCAGCAGTCAGGGGGAACATGAAGCTTTCTTT.

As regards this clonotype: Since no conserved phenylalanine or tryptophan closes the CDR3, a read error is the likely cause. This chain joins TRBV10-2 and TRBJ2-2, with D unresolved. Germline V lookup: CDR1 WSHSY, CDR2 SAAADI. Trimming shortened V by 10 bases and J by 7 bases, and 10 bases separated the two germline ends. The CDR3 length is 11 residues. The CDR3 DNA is TGCGCCAACAGCCACATCGGGGAGCTGTTTTTG. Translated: CANSHIGELFL.

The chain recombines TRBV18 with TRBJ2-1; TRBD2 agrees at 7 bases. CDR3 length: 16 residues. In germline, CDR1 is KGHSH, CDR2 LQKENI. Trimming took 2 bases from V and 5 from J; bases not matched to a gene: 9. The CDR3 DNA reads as TGTGCCAGCTCACCAGCCGGGGGGATTCTGAACAATGAGCAGTTCTTC. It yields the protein CASSPAGGILNNEQFF.

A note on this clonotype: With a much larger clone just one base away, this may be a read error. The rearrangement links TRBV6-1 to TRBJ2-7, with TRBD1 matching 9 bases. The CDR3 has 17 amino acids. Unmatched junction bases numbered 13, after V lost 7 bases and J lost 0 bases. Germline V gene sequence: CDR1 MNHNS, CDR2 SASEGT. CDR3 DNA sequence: TGTGCCAGCAAAGAAAACAGGGGGGACAGGGACTCCTACGAGCAGTACTTC. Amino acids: CASKENRGDRDSYEQYF.

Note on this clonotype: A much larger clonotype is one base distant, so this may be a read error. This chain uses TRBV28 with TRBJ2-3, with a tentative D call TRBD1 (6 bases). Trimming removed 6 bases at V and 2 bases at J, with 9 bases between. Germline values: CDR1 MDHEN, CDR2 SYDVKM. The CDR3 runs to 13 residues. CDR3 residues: CASSYRVTDTQYF. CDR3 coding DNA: TGTGCCAGCAGCTACAGGGTCACAGATACGCAGTATTTT.

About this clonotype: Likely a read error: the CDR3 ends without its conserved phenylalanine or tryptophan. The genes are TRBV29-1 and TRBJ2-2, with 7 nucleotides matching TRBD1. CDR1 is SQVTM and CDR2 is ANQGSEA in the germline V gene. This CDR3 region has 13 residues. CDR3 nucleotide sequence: TGCAACGTCAGGACAGGGAACACCGGGGAGCTGTTTCTT. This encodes CNVRTGNTGELFL.

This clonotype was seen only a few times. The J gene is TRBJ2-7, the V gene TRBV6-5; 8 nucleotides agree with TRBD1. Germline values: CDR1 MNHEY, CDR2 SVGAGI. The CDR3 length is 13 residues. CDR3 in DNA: TGTACCAATAGGGGACAGGCTTGGGACGAGCAGTACTTC. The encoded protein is CTNRGQAWDEQYF.

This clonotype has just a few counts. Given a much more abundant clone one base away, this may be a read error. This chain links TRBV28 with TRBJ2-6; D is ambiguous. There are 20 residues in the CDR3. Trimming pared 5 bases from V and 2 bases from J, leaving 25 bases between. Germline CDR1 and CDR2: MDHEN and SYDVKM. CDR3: CASSHLRPPEQAAGANVLTF. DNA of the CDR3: TGTGCCAGCAGTCACCTCCGCCCCCCCGAGCAGGCCGCTGGGGCCAACGTCCTGACTTTC.

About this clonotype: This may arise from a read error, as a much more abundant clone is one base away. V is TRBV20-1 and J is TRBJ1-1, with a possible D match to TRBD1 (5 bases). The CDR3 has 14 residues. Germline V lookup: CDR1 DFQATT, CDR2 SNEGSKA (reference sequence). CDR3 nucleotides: TGCAGTGCTAGCCTTCGGGGCATGAAGACTGAAGCTTTCTTT. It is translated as CSASLRGMKTEAFF.

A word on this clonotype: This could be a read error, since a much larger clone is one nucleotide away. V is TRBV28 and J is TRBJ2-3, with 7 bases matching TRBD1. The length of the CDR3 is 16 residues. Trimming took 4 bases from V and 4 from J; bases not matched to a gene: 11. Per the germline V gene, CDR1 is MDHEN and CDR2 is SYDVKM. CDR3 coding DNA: TGTGCCAGCAGTTCGGCGGACAGGTGGCGCCCAGATACGCAGTATTTT. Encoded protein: CASSSADRWRPDTQYF.

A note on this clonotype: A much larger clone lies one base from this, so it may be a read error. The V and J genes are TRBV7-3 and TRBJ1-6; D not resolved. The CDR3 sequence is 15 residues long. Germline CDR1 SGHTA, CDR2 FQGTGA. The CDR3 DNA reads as TGTGCCAGCAGCTTAGGTCCCGAAGGGAATTCACACCTCCACTTT. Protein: CASSLGPEGNSHLHF.

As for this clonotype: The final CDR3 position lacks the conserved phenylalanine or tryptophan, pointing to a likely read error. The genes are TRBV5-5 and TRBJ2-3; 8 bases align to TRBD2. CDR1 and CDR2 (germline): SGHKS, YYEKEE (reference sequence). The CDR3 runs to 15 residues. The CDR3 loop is CASSPGGTVTDAQYL. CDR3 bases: TGTGCCAGCAGCCCGGGGGGGACGGTGACAGATGCGCAGTATTTA.

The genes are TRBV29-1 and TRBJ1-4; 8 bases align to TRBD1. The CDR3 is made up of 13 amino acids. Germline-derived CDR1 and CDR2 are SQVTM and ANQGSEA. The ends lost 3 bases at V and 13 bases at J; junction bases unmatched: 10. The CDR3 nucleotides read TGCAGCGTTGATCAGGGGGCTAGTGGAAGACTGTTTTTT. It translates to CSVDQGASGRLFF.

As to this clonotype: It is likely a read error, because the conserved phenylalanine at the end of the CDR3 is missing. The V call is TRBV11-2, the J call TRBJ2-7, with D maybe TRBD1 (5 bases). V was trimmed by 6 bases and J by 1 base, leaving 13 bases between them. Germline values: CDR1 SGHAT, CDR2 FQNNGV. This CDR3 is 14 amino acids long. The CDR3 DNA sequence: TGTGCCAGCAGAGATACAGGCGTATCCTACGAGCAGTACCTC. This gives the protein CASRDTGVSYEQYL.

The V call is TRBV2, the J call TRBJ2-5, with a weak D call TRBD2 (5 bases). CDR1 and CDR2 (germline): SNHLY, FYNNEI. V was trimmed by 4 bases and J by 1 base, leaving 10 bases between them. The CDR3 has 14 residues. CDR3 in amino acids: CASSVASSQETQYF. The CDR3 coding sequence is TGTGCCAGCAGTGTGGCTAGCAGCCAAGAGACCCAGTACTTC.